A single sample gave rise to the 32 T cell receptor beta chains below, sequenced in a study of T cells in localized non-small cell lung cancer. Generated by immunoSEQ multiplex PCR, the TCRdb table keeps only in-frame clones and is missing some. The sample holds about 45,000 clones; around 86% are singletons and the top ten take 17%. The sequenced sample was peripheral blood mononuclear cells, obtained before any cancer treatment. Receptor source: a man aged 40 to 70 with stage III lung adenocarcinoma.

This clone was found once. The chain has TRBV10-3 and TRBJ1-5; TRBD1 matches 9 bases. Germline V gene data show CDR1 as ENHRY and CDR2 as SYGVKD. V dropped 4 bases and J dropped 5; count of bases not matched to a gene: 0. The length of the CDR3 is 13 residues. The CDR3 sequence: CAISGTGDQPQHF. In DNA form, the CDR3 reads TGTGCCATCAGTGGGACAGGGGATCAGCCCCAGCATTTT.

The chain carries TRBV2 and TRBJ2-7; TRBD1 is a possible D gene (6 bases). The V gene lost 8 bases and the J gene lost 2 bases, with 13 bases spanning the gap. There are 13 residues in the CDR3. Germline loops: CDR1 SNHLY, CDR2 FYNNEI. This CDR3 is CASSPGVTYEQYF. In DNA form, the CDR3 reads TGTGCCAGCTCCCCAGGGGTCACCTACGAGCAGTACTTC.

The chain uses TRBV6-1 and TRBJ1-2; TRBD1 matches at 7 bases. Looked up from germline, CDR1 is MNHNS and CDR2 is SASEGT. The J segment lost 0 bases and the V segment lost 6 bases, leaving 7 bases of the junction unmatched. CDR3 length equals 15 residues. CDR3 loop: CASSLGTASNYGYTF. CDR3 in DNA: TGTGCCAGCAGCTTAGGGACAGCTTCTAACTATGGCTACACCTTC.

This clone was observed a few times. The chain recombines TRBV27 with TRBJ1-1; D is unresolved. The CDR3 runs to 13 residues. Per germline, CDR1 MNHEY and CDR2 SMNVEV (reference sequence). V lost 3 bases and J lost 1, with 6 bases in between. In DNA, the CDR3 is TGTGCCAGCAGTTTCCGGCAGAACACTGAAGCTTTCTTT. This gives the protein CASSFRQNTEAFF.

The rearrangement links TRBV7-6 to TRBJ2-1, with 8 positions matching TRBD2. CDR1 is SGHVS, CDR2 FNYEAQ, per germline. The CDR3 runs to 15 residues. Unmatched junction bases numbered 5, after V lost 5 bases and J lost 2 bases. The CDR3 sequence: CASSAGLAAYNEQFF. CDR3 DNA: TGTGCCAGCAGCGCCGGACTAGCAGCCTACAATGAGCAGTTCTTC. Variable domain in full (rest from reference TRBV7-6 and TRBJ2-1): GAGVSQSPRYKVTKRGQDVALRCDPISGHVSLYWYRQALGQGPEFLTYFNYEAQQDKSGLPNDRFSAERPEGSISTLTIQRTEQRDSAMYRCASSAGLAAYNEQFFGPGTRLTVL.

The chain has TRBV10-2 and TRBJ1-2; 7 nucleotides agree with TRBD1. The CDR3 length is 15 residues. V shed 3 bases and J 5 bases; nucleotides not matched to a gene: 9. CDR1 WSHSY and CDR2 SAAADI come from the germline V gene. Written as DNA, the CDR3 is TGCGCCAGCAGTGAAACGGGACAGAACCTATATGGCTACACCTTC. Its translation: CASSETGQNLYGYTF.

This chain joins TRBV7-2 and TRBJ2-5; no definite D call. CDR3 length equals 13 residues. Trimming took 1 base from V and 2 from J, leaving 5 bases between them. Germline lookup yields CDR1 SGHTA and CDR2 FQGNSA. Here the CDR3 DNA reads TGTGCCAGCAGCTTAGGTCCACAAGAGACCCAGTACTTC. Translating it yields CASSLGPQETQYF.

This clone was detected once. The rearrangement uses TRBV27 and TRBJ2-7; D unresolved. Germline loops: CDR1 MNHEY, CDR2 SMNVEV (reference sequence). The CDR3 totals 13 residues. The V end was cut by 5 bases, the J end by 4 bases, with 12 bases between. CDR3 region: CASSPKPSYEQYF. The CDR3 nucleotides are TGTGCCAGCAGTCCCAAACCTAGTTACGAGCAGTACTTC.

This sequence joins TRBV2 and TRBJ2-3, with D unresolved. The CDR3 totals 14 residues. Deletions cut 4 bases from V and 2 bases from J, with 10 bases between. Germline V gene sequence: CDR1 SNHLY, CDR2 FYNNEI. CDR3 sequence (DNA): TGTGCCAGCAGTGGGGCTTTTAACACAGATACGCAGTATTTT. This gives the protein CASSGAFNTDTQYF.

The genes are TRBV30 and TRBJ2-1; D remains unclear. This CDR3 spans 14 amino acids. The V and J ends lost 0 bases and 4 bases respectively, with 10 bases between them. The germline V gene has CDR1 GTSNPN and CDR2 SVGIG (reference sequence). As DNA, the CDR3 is TGTGCCTGGAGTGTACGCAGTCGGTACAATGAGCAGTTCTTC. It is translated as CAWSVRSRYNEQFF.

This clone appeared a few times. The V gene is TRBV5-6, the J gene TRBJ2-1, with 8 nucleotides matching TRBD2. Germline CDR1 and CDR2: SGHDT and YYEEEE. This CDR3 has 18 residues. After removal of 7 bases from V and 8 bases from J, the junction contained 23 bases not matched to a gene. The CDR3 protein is CASDTARLAKTGSDEQFF. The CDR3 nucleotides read TGTGCCAGCGATACGGCCCGACTAGCGAAGACGGGTAGCGATGAGCAGTTCTTC.

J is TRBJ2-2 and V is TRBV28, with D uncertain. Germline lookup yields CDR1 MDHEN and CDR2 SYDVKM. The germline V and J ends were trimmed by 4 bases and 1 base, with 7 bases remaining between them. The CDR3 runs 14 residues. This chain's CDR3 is CASSWTVNTGELFF. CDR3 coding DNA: TGTGCCAGCAGTTGGACGGTGAACACCGGGGAGCTGTTTTTT. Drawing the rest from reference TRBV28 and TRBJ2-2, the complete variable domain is DVKVTQSSRYLVKRTGEKVFLECVQDMDHENMFWYRQDPGLGLRLIYFSYDVKMKEKGDIPEGYSVSREKKERFSLILESASTNQTSMYLCASSWTVNTGELFFGEGSRLTVL.

Here the CDR3 reads CASSSIRTGLYEQYF. The CDR3 DNA reads TGTGCCAGCAGCTCGATTAGGACAGGTCTCTACGAGCAGTACTTC. The rearrangement joins TRBV11-2 to TRBJ2-7; 7 positions agree with TRBD1. The junction had 9 bases not matched to a gene; V was cut back by 4 bases and J by 3 bases. CDR3 length: 15 amino acids. Germline-derived CDR1 and CDR2 are SGHAT and FQNNGV.

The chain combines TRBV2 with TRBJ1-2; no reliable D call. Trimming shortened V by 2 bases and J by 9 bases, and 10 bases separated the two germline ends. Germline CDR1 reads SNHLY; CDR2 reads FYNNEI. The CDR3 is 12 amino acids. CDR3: CASSETGKSYTF. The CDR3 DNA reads TGTGCCAGCAGTGAAACCGGGAAGAGCTACACCTTC.

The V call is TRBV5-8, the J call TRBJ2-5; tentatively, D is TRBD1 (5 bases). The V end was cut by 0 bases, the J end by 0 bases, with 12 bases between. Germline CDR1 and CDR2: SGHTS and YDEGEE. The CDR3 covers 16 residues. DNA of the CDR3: TGTGCCAGCAGCTTGGCCCTAGGGGTGTACCAAGAGACCCAGTACTTC. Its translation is CASSLALGVYQETQYF.

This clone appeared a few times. The CDR3, as DNA: TGCAGCGTTATGGTAATAGACGGCTACACCTTC. This codes for CSVMVIDGYTF. The chain carries TRBV29-1 and TRBJ1-2; no firm D call. The CDR3 loop spans 11 amino acids. Trimming pared 5 bases from V and 8 bases from J, leaving 12 bases between. Per the germline V gene, CDR1 is SQVTM and CDR2 is ANQGSEA.

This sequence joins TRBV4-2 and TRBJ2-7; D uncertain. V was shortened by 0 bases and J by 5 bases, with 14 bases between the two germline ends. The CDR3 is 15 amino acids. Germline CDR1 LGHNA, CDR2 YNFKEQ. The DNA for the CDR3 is TGTGCCAGCAGCCAAGATCCGGACGGTAACGACGAGCAGTACTTC. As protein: CASSQDPDGNDEQYF.

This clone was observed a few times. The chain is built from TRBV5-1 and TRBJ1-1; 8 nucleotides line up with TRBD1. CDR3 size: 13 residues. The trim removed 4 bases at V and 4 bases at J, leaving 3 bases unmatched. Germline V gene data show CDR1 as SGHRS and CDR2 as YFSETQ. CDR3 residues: CASSHGQGTEAFF. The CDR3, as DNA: TGCGCCAGCAGCCACGGACAGGGCACTGAAGCTTTCTTT.

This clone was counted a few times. For the CDR3, the DNA is TGTGCCAGCAGCTTAACCTCCCTCCTCGGAGGGGAGCTGTTTTTT. Translating gives CASSLTSLLGGELFF. This rearrangement joins TRBV7-2 to TRBJ2-2; D gene ambiguous. Trimming took off 2 bases at V and 8 bases at J, with 15 bases between the two ends. In germline, CDR1 is SGHTA, CDR2 FQGNSA. CDR3 length: 15 residues.

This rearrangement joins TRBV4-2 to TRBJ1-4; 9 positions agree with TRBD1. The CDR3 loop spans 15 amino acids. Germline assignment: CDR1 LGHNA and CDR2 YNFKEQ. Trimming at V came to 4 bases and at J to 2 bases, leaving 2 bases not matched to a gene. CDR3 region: CASSLGQGTNEKLFF. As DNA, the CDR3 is TGTGCCAGCAGCCTCGGACAGGGGACTAATGAAAAACTGTTTTTT.

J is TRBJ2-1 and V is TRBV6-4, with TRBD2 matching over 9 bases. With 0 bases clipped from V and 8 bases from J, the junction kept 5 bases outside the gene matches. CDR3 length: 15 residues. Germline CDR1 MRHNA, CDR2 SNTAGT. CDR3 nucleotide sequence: TGTGCCAGCAGTGACTCGGCTAGCGGGGTCGATGAGCAGTTCTTC. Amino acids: CASSDSASGVDEQFF.

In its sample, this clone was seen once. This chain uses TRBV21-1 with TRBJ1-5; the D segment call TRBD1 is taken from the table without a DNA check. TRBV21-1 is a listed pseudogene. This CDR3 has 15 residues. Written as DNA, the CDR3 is TGTGCCAGCAGCAATCGTGGGACAGGGAATCAGCCCCAGCATTTT. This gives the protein CASSNRGTGNQPQHF.

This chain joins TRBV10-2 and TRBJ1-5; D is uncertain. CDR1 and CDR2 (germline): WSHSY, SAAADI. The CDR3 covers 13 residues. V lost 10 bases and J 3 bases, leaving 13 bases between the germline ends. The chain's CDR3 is CATARAFNQPQHF. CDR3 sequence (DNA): TGCGCCACCGCTAGGGCTTTCAATCAGCCCCAGCATTTT.

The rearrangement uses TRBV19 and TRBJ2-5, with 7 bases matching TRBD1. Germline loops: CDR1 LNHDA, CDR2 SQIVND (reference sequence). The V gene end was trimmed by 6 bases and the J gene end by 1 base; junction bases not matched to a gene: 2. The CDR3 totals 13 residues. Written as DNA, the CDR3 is TGTGCCAGTAGGAGGGACAGCCAAGAGACCCAGTACTTC. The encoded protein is CASRRDSQETQYF.

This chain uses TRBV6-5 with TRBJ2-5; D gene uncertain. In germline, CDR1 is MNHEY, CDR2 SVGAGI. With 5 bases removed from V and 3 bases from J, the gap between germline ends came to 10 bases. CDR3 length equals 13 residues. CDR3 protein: CASSTTVKETQYF. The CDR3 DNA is TGTGCCAGCAGTACCACAGTTAAAGAGACCCAGTACTTC.

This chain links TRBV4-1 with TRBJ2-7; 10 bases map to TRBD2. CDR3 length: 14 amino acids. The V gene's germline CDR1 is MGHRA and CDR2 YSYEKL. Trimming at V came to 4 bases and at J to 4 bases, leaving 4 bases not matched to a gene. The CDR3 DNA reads TGCGCCAGCAGCCCTAGCGGGGGAAGATACGAGCAGTACTTC. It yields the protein CASSPSGGRYEQYF.

The CDR3 protein is CASSERLWYREQETQYF. The DNA of the CDR3 is TGTGCCAGCAGTGAACGATTATGGTACAGGGAACAAGAGACCCAGTACTTC. The chain couples TRBV25-1 to TRBJ2-5, with D possibly TRBD1 on 6 matching bases. Germline CDR1 is MGHDK and CDR2 is SYGVNS. The CDR3 is 17 residues long. V was shortened by 2 bases and J by 2 bases, with 18 bases between the two germline ends.

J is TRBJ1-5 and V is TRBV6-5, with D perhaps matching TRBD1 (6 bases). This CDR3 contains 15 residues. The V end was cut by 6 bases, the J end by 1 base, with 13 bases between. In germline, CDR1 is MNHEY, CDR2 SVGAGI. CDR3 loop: CASRRGTFSNQPQHF. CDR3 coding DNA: TGTGCCAGCAGAAGGGGGACCTTCAGCAATCAGCCCCAGCATTTT.

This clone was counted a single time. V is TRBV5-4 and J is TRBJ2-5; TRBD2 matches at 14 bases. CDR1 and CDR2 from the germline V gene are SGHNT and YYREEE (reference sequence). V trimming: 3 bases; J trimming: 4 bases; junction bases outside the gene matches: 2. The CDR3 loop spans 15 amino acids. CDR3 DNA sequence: TGTGCCAGCAGCTCCGGGACTAGCGGGGGAGAGACCCAGTACTTC. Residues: CASSSGTSGGETQYF. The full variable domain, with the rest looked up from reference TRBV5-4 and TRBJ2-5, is ETGVTQSPTHLIKTRGQQVTLRCSSQSGHNTVSWYQQALGQGPQFIFQYYREEENGRGNFPPRFSGLQFPNYSSELNVNALELDDSALYLCASSSGTSGGETQYFGPGTRLLVL.

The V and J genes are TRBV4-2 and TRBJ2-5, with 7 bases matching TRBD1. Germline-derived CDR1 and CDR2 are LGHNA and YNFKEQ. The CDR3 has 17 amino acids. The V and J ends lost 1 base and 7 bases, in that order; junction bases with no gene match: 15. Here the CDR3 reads CASSQVHKATGVGTQYF. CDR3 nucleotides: TGTGCCAGCAGCCAAGTCCACAAGGCTACAGGGGTTGGGACCCAGTACTTC.

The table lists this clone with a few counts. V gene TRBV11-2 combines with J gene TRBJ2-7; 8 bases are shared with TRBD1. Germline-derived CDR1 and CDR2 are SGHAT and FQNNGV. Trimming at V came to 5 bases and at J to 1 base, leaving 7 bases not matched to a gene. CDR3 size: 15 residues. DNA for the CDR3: TGTGCCAGCAGCCCCGACAGGGGCAATTCCTACGAGCAGTACTTC. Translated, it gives CASSPDRGNSYEQYF. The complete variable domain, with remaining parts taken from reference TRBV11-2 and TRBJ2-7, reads EAGVAQSPRYKIIEKRQSVAFWCNPISGHATLYWYQQILGQGPKLLIQFQNNGVVDDSQLPKDRFSAERLKGVDSTLKIQPAKLEDSAVYLCASSPDRGNSYEQYFGPGTRLTVT.

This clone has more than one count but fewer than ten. The CDR3 nucleotides are TGTGCCAGTAGGCCCCTGGCGAACACCGGGGAGCTGTTTTTT. Translating gives CASRPLANTGELFF. This chain connects TRBV19 to TRBJ2-2; unclear D gene. Germline V gene data show CDR1 as LNHDA and CDR2 as SQIVND (reference sequence). V was pared by 6 bases and J by 0 bases, with 8 bases between. There are 14 residues in the CDR3.